The 30 T cell receptor beta chains reported below all come from one sample, sequenced in a study of response to subunit inactivated influenza vaccine. From the RT-PCR reads, TCRdb called clonotypes with MiXCR, one entry per CDR3 protein. The table includes 800,000 or so distinct CDR3 sequences, approximately 22% detected once. The sample here was PBMCs from blood, taken roughly 5 days after vaccination. The receptor source for this set is a middle-aged man who received an inactivated influenza vaccine.

Remarks on this clonotype: A read error is possible here, since a much larger clone lies one base away. The genes are TRBV20-1 and TRBJ2-7, with a possible D match to TRBD2 (5 bases). The CDR3 is 14 residues long. The germline gives CDR1 DFQATT, CDR2 SNEGSKA (reference sequence). CDR3 coding DNA: TGCAGTGGTGCGCGCTCGGGAAACCACTACGAGCAGGACTTC. Translating it yields CSGARSGNHYEQDF.

V and J are TRBV6-1 and TRBJ2-7; TRBD1 matches at 7 bases. V was pared by 5 bases and J by 3 bases, with 10 bases of the junction left unmatched. The length of the CDR3 is 15 residues. The V gene's germline CDR1 is MNHNS and CDR2 SASEGT. CDR3 DNA sequence: TGTGCCAGCAGTCCGACAGGGTTTGAGAGCTACGAGCAGTACTTC. It specifies CASSPTGFESYEQYF.

This chain links TRBV20-1 with TRBJ2-7; the D gene is possibly TRBD1 (6 bases). Per germline, CDR1 DFQATT and CDR2 SNEGSKA (reference sequence). V was clipped by 2 bases and J by 4 bases, with 18 bases between them. The CDR3 is made up of 15 amino acids. The DNA for the CDR3 is TGCAGTGCTAGAAGTCACCGGGACACCTTTTACGAGCAGTACTTC. Its translation: CSARSHRDTFYEQYF.

V and J are TRBV11-2 and TRBJ1-4; the D is unclear. Deletions cut 5 bases from V and 8 bases from J, with 12 bases between. CDR3 length: 13 amino acids. Germline V gives CDR1 SGHAT, CDR2 FQNNGV. CDR3 region: CASSPVIGEKLFF. The DNA for the CDR3 is TGTGCCAGCAGCCCCGTCATAGGGGAAAAACTGTTTTTT.

This clonotype occurred many times. This rearrangement joins TRBV5-5 to TRBJ2-1; D is undetermined. CDR1 and CDR2 (germline): SGHKS, YYEKEE (reference sequence). The CDR3 totals 15 residues. The V gene lost 4 bases and the J gene lost 2 bases, with 13 bases spanning the gap. CDR3 in DNA: TGTGCCAGCAGCCTGCTTCGCGGTCCCTACAATGAGCAGTTCTTC. As protein: CASSLLRGPYNEQFF.

This clonotype was seen a few times. The chain links TRBV3-1 to TRBJ1-6, with D perhaps matching TRBD1 (6 bases). CDR3 size: 19 residues. CDR1 LGHDT and CDR2 YNNKEL come from the germline V gene (reference sequence). Trimming cost V 0 bases and J 0 bases, with 15 bases left between them. The CDR3 here is CASSQDEGTRSSYNSPLHF. The DNA for the CDR3 is TGTGCCAGCAGCCAAGATGAGGGGACACGGAGCTCCTATAATTCACCCCTCCACTTT.

This clonotype was seen ten or more times. CDR3 nucleotide sequence: TGCAGTGCTTTTTCCGGGACTCGCAACAATGAGCAGTTCTTC. This codes for CSAFSGTRNNEQFF. The chain employs TRBV20-1 and TRBJ2-1; a possible D gene is TRBD2 (6 bases). Per germline, CDR1 DFQATT and CDR2 SNEGSKA (reference sequence). This CDR3 comprises 14 residues. With 5 bases removed from V and 5 bases from J, the gap between germline ends came to 16 bases.

The chain combines TRBV4-2 with TRBJ2-2; a weak D match, TRBD2 (6 bases). The CDR3 has 17 amino acids. Trimming shortened V by 1 base and J by 1 base, and 13 bases separated the two germline ends. The germline gives CDR1 LGHNA, CDR2 YNFKEQ. CDR3 loop: CASSQGLTRENTGELFF. The DNA for the CDR3 is TGTGCCAGCAGCCAAGGTCTGACGCGGGAGAACACCGGGGAGCTGTTTTTT.

The rearrangement joins TRBV5-1 to TRBJ2-2, with D perhaps TRBD2 (5 bases). This CDR3 is 15 amino acids long. Germline CDR1 and CDR2: SGHRS and YFSETQ. Deletions cut 9 bases from V and 0 bases from J, with 15 bases between. The CDR3 spells CATAPTGTNTGELFF. The CDR3 DNA follows: TGCGCCACCGCCCCCACGGGAACGAACACCGGGGAGCTGTTTTTT. The full variable domain, rest sourced from reference TRBV5-1 and TRBJ2-2, is KAGVTQTPRYLIKTRGQQVTLSCSPISGHRSVSWYQQTPGQGLQFLFEYFSETQRNKGNFPGRFSGRQFSNSRSEMNVSTLELGDSALYLCATAPTGTNTGELFFGEGSRLTVL.

The chain carries TRBV4-1 and TRBJ2-1; TRBD2 aligns across 9 bases. The junction had 7 bases not matched to a gene; V was cut back by 1 base and J by 6 bases. Germline CDR1 reads MGHRA; CDR2 reads YSYEKL. The CDR3 is made up of 16 amino acids. The CDR3 DNA reads as TGCGCCAGCAGCCAAGTTCGGGCGGGGGGGACCAATGAGCAGTTCTTC. Amino acids: CASSQVRAGGTNEQFF.

The rearrangement uses TRBV12-3 or TRBV12-4 and TRBJ2-7; D remains unclear. Trimming shortened V by 7 bases and J by 1 base, and 11 bases separated the two germline ends. This CDR3 comprises 13 residues. The CDR3: CASIQAGSYEQYF. CDR3 DNA: TGTGCCAGCATCCAGGCAGGATCCTACGAGCAGTACTTC.

This clonotype has a count of ten or more. This rearrangement joins TRBV29-1 to TRBJ2-1; possibly TRBD1 or TRBD2 for D (5 bases each). There are 13 residues in the CDR3. Trimming cost V 3 bases and J 5 bases, with 11 bases left between them. CDR1 SQVTM and CDR2 ANQGSEA come from the germline V gene. The CDR3: CSVERDVNNEQFF. In DNA, the CDR3 is TGCAGCGTTGAGAGGGACGTCAACAATGAGCAGTTCTTC.

This clonotype came up a few times. This chain connects TRBV4-2 to TRBJ2-3; maybe TRBD2 (5 bases). V was cut by 1 base and J by 1 base, with 9 bases left in between. This CDR3 spans 15 amino acids. The germline V gene encodes CDR1 LGHNA and CDR2 YNFKEQ. The CDR3 DNA sequence: TGTGCCAGCAGCCAAGCCTGGGGAGGCACAGATACGCAGTATTTT. Its translation: CASSQAWGGTDTQYF.

The chain employs TRBV24-1 and TRBJ2-7; 7 bases are a match to TRBD1. The CDR3 covers 14 residues. V lost 9 bases to trimming and J lost 5 bases; unmatched junction nucleotides: 12. Germline CDR1 and CDR2: KGHDR and SFDVKD. The DNA for the CDR3 is TGTGCCACCCTACGCGCGACAGGGTTCAACGAGCAGTACTTC. Its protein is CATLRATGFNEQYF.

The chain joins TRBV7-2 to TRBJ2-7; 14 bases match TRBD2. The CDR3 is made up of 16 amino acids. Looked up from germline, CDR1 is SGHTA and CDR2 is FQGNSA. V lost 1 base to trimming and J lost 3 bases; unmatched junction nucleotides: 2. The chain's CDR3 is CASSLEGTSGGYEQYF. The DNA of the CDR3 is TGTGCCAGCAGCTTAGAGGGGACTAGCGGGGGCTACGAGCAGTACTTC.

The chain employs TRBV10-3 and TRBJ1-1; D not resolved. Germline assignment: CDR1 ENHRY and CDR2 SYGVKD. The length of the CDR3 is 12 residues. V was pared by 11 bases and J by 0 bases, with 10 bases between. The CDR3, as DNA: TGTGCCTCAGAAGGTTTGAACACTGAAGCTTTCTTT. As protein: CASEGLNTEAFF.

This clonotype occurred a few times. The V gene is TRBV9, the J gene TRBJ2-1; D remains ambiguous. This CDR3 region has 15 residues. From germline, CDR1 is SGDLS and CDR2 YYNGEE. The V end lost 0 bases, the J end lost 4 bases, and 11 bases lay between the germline ends. The CDR3 sequence is CASSVGLDLYNEQFF. The CDR3 region has the DNA TGTGCCAGCAGCGTAGGGCTTGACTTGTACAATGAGCAGTTCTTC. Full variable domain (outside the CDR3, taken from reference TRBV9 and TRBJ2-1): DSGVTQTPKHLITATGQRVTLRCSPRSGDLSVYWYQQSLDQGLQFLIQYYNGEERAKGNILERFSAQQFPDLHSELNLSSLELGDSALYFCASSVGLDLYNEQFFGPGTRLTVL.

In its sample, this clonotype was seen a few times. The chain combines TRBV9 with TRBJ2-2; D gene unclear. V lost 1 base, J lost 6 bases, and 4 bases lay in between. CDR3 length equals 12 residues. The germline CDR1 and CDR2 sequences are SGDLS and YYNGEE. CDR3 sequence reads: CASSVFSGELFF. Here the CDR3 DNA reads TGTGCCAGCAGCGTATTCTCCGGGGAGCTGTTTTTT.

CDR3 residues: CSASRGHYSGNTIYF. The CDR3 DNA is TGCAGTGCTAGCCGGGGACACTACTCTGGAAACACCATATATTTT. The chain carries TRBV20-1 and TRBJ1-3; weak D call: TRBD1 (6 bases). This CDR3 spans 15 amino acids. V was pared by 3 bases and J by 0 bases, with 12 bases between. The germline V gene encodes CDR1 DFQATT and CDR2 SNEGSKA (reference sequence).

This clonotype turned up a few times. For the CDR3, the DNA is TGTGCCAGCAGTGATTCCCGGAAGAACACAGATACGCAGTATTTT. Protein sequence: CASSDSRKNTDTQYF. The V and J genes are TRBV25-1 and TRBJ2-3; D remains ambiguous. This CDR3 has 15 amino acids. The germline V and J ends were trimmed by 3 bases and 2 bases, with 12 bases remaining between them. The V gene's germline CDR1 is MGHDK and CDR2 SYGVNS.

This clonotype was observed a few times. V usage is TRBV7-2 and J usage is TRBJ2-2, with D unclear. V lost 4 bases and J lost 1, with 10 bases in between. Per the germline V gene, CDR1 is SGHTA and CDR2 is FQGNSA. The CDR3 consists of 15 residues. CDR3: CASSYRHLNTGELFF. The DNA for the CDR3 is TGTGCCAGCAGCTATCGACACCTGAACACCGGGGAGCTGTTTTTT.

The V call is TRBV10-3, the J call TRBJ2-3; 11 bases fit TRBD2. In germline, CDR1 is ENHRY, CDR2 SYGVKD. V dropped 10 bases and J dropped 2; count of bases not matched to a gene: 5. The CDR3 is 14 residues long. The CDR3 region has the DNA TGTGCCACCGGGACTAGCGGACACACAGATACGCAGTATTTT. This encodes CATGTSGHTDTQYF.

CDR3 sequence reads: CASSLGAGLDTYNEQFF. In nucleotides, the CDR3 is TGCGCCAGCAGCTTGGGTGCAGGACTAGACACCTACAATGAGCAGTTCTTC. The chain couples TRBV5-1 to TRBJ2-1; 7 nucleotides agree with TRBD2. V was clipped by 0 bases and J by 2 bases; unmatched bases: 8. The CDR3 has 17 residues. Germline CDR1 is SGHRS and CDR2 is YFSETQ.

The V gene is TRBV20-1, the J gene TRBJ2-2; D perhaps matches TRBD1 (6 bases). Germline V CDR1 and CDR2: DFQATT, SNEGSKA (reference sequence). CDR3 length: 12 residues. Trimming cost V 2 bases and J 6 bases, with 7 bases left between them. Here the CDR3 reads CSARQGPGELFF. As DNA, the CDR3 is TGCAGTGCTAGACAGGGGCCCGGGGAGCTGTTTTTT.

This rearrangement joins TRBV29-1 to TRBJ2-1, with a possible D match to TRBD1 (5 bases). Per the germline V gene, CDR1 is SQVTM and CDR2 is ANQGSEA. Trimming removed 0 bases at V and 8 bases at J, with 14 bases between. The CDR3 covers 14 residues. This chain's CDR3 is CSVEDWGREDEQFF. CDR3 coding DNA: TGCAGCGTTGAAGATTGGGGCAGGGAAGATGAGCAGTTCTTC.

The genes are TRBV20-1 and TRBJ2-7; 10 bases agree with TRBD1. The germline V gene encodes CDR1 DFQATT and CDR2 SNEGSKA (reference sequence). The CDR3 sequence is 14 residues long. V lost 6 bases to trimming and J lost 3 bases; unmatched junction nucleotides: 8. CDR3 sequence: CSATARDRGYEQYF. The DNA for the CDR3 is TGCAGTGCAACCGCCCGGGACAGGGGCTACGAGCAGTACTTC.

V is TRBV2 and J is TRBJ2-7; D perhaps matches TRBD1 (6 bases). The CDR3 spans 13 residues. V was pared by 6 bases and J by 4 bases, with 13 bases between. The germline V gene has CDR1 SNHLY and CDR2 FYNNEI. The CDR3 is CASRWDTFYEQYF. CDR3 in DNA: TGTGCCAGCAGGTGGGACACCTTTTACGAGCAGTACTTC.

This chain links TRBV7-2 with TRBJ2-5; possible D gene TRBD2, 7 bases. Trimming left V 1 base short and J 4 bases short, with 16 bases between. There are 16 residues in the CDR3. Looked up from germline, CDR1 is SGHTA and CDR2 is FQGNSA. The CDR3 bases are TGTGCCAGCAGCTTAGGCAGAAGGGGGAGGGTAGAGACCCAGTACTTC. Protein: CASSLGRRGRVETQYF.

The chain carries TRBV18 and TRBJ2-3; 13 positions agree with TRBD2. This CDR3 comprises 16 residues. The germline gives CDR1 KGHSH, CDR2 LQKENI. V lost 6 bases to trimming and J lost 3 bases; unmatched junction nucleotides: 6. For the CDR3, the DNA is TGTGCCAGCTCCCGGTCGACTAGCGGGGGGACAGATACGCAGTATTTT. Translation: CASSRSTSGGTDTQYF.

This clonotype was seen repeatedly, ten times or more. The chain recombines TRBV5-5 with TRBJ2-5; no clear D. Germline V CDR1 and CDR2: SGHKS, YYEKEE (reference sequence). V lost 2 bases to trimming and J lost 5 bases, with 13 bases between them. The CDR3 is 14 residues long. CDR3 in DNA: TGTGCCAGCAGCTTACCGGCCGTGCGGGAGACCCAGTACTTC. This translates into CASSLPAVRETQYF.